Below are 8 T cell receptor beta chains sequenced from a single sample in a study of B cell selection in AIRE deficiency. Generated by immunoSEQ multiplex PCR, the TCRdb table keeps only in-frame clones and is missing some. The data hold some 24,000 clones, with 96% observed a single time. The sorted conventional CD4 T cells were gated as CD4+CD127+. Sequencing was carried out using CD4+CD127+ conventional T cells sorted from PBMCs. Every receptor here comes from a human donor in good health.

V is TRBV28 and J is TRBJ1-1; the D is unclear. The V end was cut by 7 bases, the J end by 4 bases, with 22 bases between. The germline V gene encodes CDR1 MDHEN and CDR2 SYDVKM. The CDR3 contains 16 residues. Here the CDR3 DNA reads TGTGCCAGCACCGAACCGTATGGGGTTTCCAGCACTGAAGCTTTCTTT. Translation gives CASTEPYGVSSTEAFF.

CDR3 amino acids: CASGLGSGFDNQPQHF. In nucleotides, the CDR3 is TGTGCTAGTGGTTTGGGGTCGGGGTTCGACAATCAGCCCCAGCATTTT. The V call is TRBV12-5, the J call TRBJ1-5, with unresolved D. CDR1 LGHNT and CDR2 FRNRAP come from the germline V gene. The CDR3 consists of 16 residues. V was shortened by 1 base and J by 3 bases, with 13 bases between the two germline ends.

This clone was picked up a small number of times. The chain carries TRBV11-2 and TRBJ2-4; D unclear. CDR1 SGHAT and CDR2 FQNNGV come from the germline V gene. Trimming took off 5 bases at V and 3 bases at J, with 8 bases between the two ends. The CDR3 extends over 13 amino acids. CDR3 coding DNA: TGTGCCAGCAGCGTGCTGAACAAAAACATTCAGTACTTC. Protein product: CASSVLNKNIQYF.

The genes are TRBV12-5 and TRBJ1-1, with TRBD1 identical over 7 bases. Germline V gene lookup returns CDR1 LGHNT and CDR2 FRNRAP. V lost 7 bases, J lost 1 base, and 9 bases stayed unmatched. The CDR3 spans 15 residues. CDR3 nucleotide sequence: TGTGCTAGTGCCCCAGACAGGGCGAGGAACACTGAAGCTTTCTTT. Translated: CASAPDRARNTEAFF.

V gene TRBV7-3 combines with J gene TRBJ2-2; 8 bases line up with TRBD2. CDR1 is SGHTA and CDR2 is FQGTGA in the germline V gene. The CDR3 has 14 amino acids. V trimming: 7 bases; J trimming: 0 bases; junction bases outside the gene matches: 1. The CDR3 DNA sequence: TGTGCCAGCAAAGCGGGGGCGAACACCGGGGAGCTGTTTTTT. The encoded protein is CASKAGANTGELFF.

The chain combines TRBV7-2 with TRBJ2-4; D is possibly TRBD1 (6 bases). The CDR3 is 15 amino acids. Trimming took 2 bases from V and 8 from J, leaving 16 bases between them. Germline lookup yields CDR1 SGHTA and CDR2 FQGNSA. CDR3 sequence (DNA): TGTGCCAGCAGCTTAAATGGGCAGGGGTCGGACATTCAGTACTTC. Its protein product is CASSLNGQGSDIQYF.

The gene calls are TRBV18 and TRBJ2-1; 11 nucleotides align to TRBD1. This CDR3 is 16 amino acids long. Germline CDR1 reads KGHSH; CDR2 reads LQKENI. V dropped 0 bases and J dropped 8; count of bases not matched to a gene: 6. CDR3 in DNA: TGTGCCAGCTCACCACCGCGCGGACAGGGGGCCGATGAGCAGTTCTTC. Protein sequence: CASSPPRGQGADEQFF.

The chain employs TRBV7-7 and TRBJ2-3; 7 nucleotides agree with TRBD1. Germline V lookup: CDR1 SSHAT, CDR2 FNYEAQ (reference sequence). The CDR3 is 14 amino acids. V lost 4 bases, J lost 2 bases, and 3 bases stayed unmatched. The chain's CDR3 is CASSSGQLTDTQYF. DNA of the CDR3: TGTGCCAGCAGCTCGGGACAGCTCACAGATACGCAGTATTTT.